The text below deals with one TCR beta chain. What this receptor recognizes is not known. Qualities for individual bases were not recorded, and no much larger clone is one base off. Instrument on record: Illumina HiSeq 2500. TCR beta libraries were prepared by quantitative 5'-RACE with molecular barcodes. As for the authors' bioinformatics: A new computational method, built on a probabilistic model of VDJ rearrangement, was used to identify disease-linked TCR variants. TCRdb reworked the public reads: Q25 trimming with fastp, MiXCR clone assembly, productive beta chains retained. Each CDR3 protein appears once, grouped with its most common genes and DNA. TCRdb assigned the V and J calls; the authors' analysis was not used. This sample lists 380,000 or so distinct CDR3 sequences; more than 20% were detected once. Of the sample, approximately 14% is held by the ten largest clones. The data belong to a study of CD8 T cells in ankylosing spondylitis (dated 2017 in TCRdb). Regarding the study in general: The study set out to find disease-linked TCR variants by profiling T cell receptor beta repertoires in ankylosing spondylitis patients and healthy donors. The full study cohort was made up of 25 ankylosing spondylitis patients and 108 healthy donors. Peripheral blood samples were taken, and synovial fluid was additionally collected from ankylosing spondylitis patients. The paper's findings and limits, for the study overall: A CD8+ phenotype was shown by the disease-linked clones, which were found at relatively low frequencies in peripheral blood. Some TCR beta motif variants had previously been reported in synovial fluid and blood of reactive arthritis patients, which suggested common disease-initiation mechanisms. The disease-linked clones were reported as significantly enriched in matched synovial fluid samples from ankylosing spondylitis patients. A TCR beta motif made up of roughly eight highly homologous amino acid variants appeared to be characteristic of blood from ankylosing spondylitis patients.

The germline V gene encodes CDR1 SGHRS and CDR2 YFSETQ. The cysteine opens and the phenylalanine closes a CDR3 of 15 amino acids. The retained sequence is limited to the CDR3, 45 bases, with the frame set at the first base. V and J are trimmed by 0 bases and 5 bases, and the gene matches miss 6 bases of the junction. The V gene is TRBV5-1 and the J gene is TRBJ2-7, with 9 bases aligning to TRBD1. The sequencing input was blood, either unsorted or a sorted T cell fraction (not recorded which). This clonotype was obtained from a male donor with ankylosing spondylitis or in good health (not recorded which). The nucleotide sequence reads TGCGCCAGCAGCTTGGCCGGACAGGGGAACCACGAGCAGTACTTC. It translates to CASSLAGQGNHEQYF.